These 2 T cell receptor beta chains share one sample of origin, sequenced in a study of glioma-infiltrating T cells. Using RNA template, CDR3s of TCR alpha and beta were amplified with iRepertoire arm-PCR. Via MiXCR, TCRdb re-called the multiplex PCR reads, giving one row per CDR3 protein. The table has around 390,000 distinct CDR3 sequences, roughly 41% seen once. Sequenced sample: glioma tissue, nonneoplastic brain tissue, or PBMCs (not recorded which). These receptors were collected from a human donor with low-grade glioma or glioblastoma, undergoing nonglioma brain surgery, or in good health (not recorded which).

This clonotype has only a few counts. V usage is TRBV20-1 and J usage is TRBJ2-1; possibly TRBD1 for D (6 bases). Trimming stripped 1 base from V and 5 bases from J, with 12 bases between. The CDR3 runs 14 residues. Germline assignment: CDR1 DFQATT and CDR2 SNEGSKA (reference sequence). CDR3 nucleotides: TGCAGTGCTAGAGTCAGGGGCAAAGACAATGAGCAGTTCTTC. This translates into CSARVRGKDNEQFF.

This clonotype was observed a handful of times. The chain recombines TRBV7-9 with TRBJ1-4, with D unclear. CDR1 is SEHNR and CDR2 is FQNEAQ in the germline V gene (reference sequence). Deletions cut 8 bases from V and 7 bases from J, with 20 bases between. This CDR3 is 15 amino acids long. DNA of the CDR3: TGTGCCAGCCCCGCCGGGCCCATGATATCTGAAAAACTGTTTTTT. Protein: CASPAGPMISEKLFF.